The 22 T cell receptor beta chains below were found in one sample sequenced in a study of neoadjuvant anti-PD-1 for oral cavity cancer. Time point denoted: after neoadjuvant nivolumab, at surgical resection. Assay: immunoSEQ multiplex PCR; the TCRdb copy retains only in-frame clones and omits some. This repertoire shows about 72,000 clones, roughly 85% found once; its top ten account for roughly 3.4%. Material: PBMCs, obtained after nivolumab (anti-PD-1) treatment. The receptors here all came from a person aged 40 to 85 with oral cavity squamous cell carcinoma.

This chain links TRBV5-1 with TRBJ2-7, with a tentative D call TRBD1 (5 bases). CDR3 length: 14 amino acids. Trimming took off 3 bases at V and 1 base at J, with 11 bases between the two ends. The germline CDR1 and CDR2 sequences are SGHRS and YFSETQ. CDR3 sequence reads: CASSWATGSYEQYF. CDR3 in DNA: TGCGCCAGCAGCTGGGCTACAGGTTCCTACGAGCAGTACTTC.

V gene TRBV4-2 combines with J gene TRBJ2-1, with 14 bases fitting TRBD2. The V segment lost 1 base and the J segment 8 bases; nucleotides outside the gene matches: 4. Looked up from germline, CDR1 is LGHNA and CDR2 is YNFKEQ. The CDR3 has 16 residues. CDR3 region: CASSQATSGGVYEQFF. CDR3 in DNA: TGTGCCAGCAGCCAAGCGACTAGCGGGGGGGTATATGAGCAGTTCTTC.

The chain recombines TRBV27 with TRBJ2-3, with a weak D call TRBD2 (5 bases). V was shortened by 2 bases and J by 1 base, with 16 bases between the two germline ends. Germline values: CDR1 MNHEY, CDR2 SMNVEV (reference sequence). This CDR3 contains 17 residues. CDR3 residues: CASSLGPALEGTDTQYF. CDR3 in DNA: TGTGCCAGCAGTTTAGGGCCAGCCTTGGAGGGCACAGATACGCAGTATTTT.

CDR3 sequence (DNA): TGCGCCAGCAGCAGTGACAGGGTAGGCACAGATACGCAGTATTTT. As protein: CASSSDRVGTDTQYF. V is TRBV5-1 and J is TRBJ2-3; 7 positions agree with TRBD1. This CDR3 spans 15 amino acids. Germline V lookup: CDR1 SGHRS, CDR2 YFSETQ. The junction had 6 bases not matched to a gene; V was cut back by 4 bases and J by 1 base.

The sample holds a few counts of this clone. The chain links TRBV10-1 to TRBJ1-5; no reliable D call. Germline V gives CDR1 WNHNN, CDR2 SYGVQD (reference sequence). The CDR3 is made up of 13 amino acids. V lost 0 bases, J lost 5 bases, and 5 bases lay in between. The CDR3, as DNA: TGCGCCAGCAGTGAGTCAGGGTATCAGCCCCAGCATTTT. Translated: CASSESGYQPQHF.

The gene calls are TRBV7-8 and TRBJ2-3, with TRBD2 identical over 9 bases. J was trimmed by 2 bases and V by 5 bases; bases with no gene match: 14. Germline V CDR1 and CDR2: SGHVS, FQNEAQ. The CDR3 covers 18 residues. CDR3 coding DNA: TGTGCCAGCAGCACCAAGGGGCGGGAGGGCCCATTCACAGATACGCAGTATTTT. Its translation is CASSTKGREGPFTDTQYF. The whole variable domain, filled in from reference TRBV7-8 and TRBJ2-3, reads GAGVSQSPRYKVAKRGQDVALRCDPISGHVSLFWYQQALGQGPEFLTYFQNEAQLDKSGLPSDRFFAERPEGSVSTLKIQRTQQEDSAVYLCASSTKGREGPFTDTQYFGPGTRLTVL.

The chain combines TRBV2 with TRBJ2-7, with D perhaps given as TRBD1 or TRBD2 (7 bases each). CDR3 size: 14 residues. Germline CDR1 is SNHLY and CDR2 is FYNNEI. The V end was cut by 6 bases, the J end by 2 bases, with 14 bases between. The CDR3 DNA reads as TGTGCCAGCAGGCCGGGGGGACAGACCTACGAGCAGTACTTC. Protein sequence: CASRPGGQTYEQYF.

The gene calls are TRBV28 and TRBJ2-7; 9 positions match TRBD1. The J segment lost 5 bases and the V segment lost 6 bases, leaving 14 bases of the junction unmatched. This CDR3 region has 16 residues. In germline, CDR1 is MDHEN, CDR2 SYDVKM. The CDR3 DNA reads TGTGCCAGCAGGATCCCTCCGGGACAGGGTTTGCACGAGCAGTACTTC. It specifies CASRIPPGQGLHEQYF.

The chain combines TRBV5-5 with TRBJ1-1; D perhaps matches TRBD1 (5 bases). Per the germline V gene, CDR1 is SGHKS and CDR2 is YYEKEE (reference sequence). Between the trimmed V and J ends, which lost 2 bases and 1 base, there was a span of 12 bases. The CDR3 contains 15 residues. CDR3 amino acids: CASSLPQGTNTEAFF. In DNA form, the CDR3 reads TGTGCCAGCAGCTTACCTCAGGGTACGAACACTGAAGCTTTCTTT.

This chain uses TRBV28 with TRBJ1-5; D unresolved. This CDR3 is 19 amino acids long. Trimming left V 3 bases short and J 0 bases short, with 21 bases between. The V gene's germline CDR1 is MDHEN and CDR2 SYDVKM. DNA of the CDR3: TGTGCCAGCAGTTTCTCCGGTCCCACCTGGGGTTATAGCAATCAGCCCCAGCATTTT. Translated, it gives CASSFSGPTWGYSNQPQHF.

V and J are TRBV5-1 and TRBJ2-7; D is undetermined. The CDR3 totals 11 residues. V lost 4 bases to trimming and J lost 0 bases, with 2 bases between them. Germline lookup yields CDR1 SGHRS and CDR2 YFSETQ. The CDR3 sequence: CASSNSYEQYF. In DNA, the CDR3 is TGCGCCAGCAGCAACTCCTACGAGCAGTACTTC.

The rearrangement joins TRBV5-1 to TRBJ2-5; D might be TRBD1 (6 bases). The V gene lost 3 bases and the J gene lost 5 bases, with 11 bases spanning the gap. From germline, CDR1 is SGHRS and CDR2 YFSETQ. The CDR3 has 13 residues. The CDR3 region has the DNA TGCGCCAGCAGCTCGGACAGTTGGGAGACCCAGTACTTC. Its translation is CASSSDSWETQYF. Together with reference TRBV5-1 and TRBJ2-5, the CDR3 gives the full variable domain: KAGVTQTPRYLIKTRGQQVTLSCSPISGHRSVSWYQQTPGQGLQFLFEYFSETQRNKGNFPGRFSGRQFSNSRSEMNVSTLELGDSALYLCASSSDSWETQYFGPGTRLLVL.

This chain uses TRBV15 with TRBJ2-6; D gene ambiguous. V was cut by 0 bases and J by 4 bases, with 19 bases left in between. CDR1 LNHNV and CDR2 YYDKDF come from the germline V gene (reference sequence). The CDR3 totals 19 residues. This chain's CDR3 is CATSRDGGAPMTGANVLTF. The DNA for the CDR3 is TGTGCCACCAGCAGAGATGGCGGCGCCCCCATGACGGGGGCCAACGTCCTGACTTTC.

The chain's CDR3 is CASSVGGAETQYF. The CDR3, as DNA: TGTGCCAGCAGTGTGGGGGGGGCGGAGACCCAGTACTTC. This chain connects TRBV2 to TRBJ2-5; D might be TRBD2 (7 bases). The germline V and J ends were trimmed by 4 bases and 5 bases, with 11 bases remaining between them. Germline CDR1 reads SNHLY; CDR2 reads FYNNEI. The CDR3 is 13 amino acids.

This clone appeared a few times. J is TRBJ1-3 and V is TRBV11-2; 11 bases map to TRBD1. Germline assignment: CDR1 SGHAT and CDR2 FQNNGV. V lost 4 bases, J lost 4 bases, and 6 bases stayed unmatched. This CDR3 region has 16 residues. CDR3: CASSSWTGGIGNTIYF. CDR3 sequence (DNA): TGTGCCAGCAGCTCATGGACAGGGGGCATAGGAAACACCATATATTTT.

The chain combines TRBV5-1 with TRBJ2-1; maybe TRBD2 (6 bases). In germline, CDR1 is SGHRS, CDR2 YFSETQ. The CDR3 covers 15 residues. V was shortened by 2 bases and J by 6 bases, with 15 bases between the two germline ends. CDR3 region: CASSFARGSGNEQFF. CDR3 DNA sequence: TGCGCCAGCAGCTTCGCTCGGGGGAGCGGCAATGAGCAGTTCTTC.

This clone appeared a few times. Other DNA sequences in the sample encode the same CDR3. The CDR3 loop reads CASSQEGGLAGARYEQYF. Here the CDR3 DNA reads TGTGCCAGCAGCCAAGAGGGCGGACTAGCGGGAGCACGCTACGAGCAGTACTTC. This chain uses TRBV4-2 with TRBJ2-7; 13 bases agree with TRBD2. The germline CDR1 and CDR2 sequences are LGHNA and YNFKEQ. The CDR3 covers 18 residues. V shed 0 bases and J 3 bases; nucleotides not matched to a gene: 8.

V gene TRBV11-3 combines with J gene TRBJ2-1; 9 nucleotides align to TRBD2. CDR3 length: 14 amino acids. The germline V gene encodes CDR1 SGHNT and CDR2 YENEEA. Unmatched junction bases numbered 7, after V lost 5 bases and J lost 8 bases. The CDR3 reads CASSPAAGGYEQFF. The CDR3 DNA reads TGTGCCAGCAGCCCCGCTGCGGGAGGGTATGAGCAGTTCTTC.

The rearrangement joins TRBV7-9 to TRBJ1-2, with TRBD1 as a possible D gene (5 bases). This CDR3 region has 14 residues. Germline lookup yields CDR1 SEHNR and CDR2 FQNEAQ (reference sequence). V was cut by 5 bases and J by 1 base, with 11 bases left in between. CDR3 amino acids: CASSNPTVNYGYTF. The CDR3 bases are TGTGCCAGCAGCAACCCGACAGTTAACTATGGCTACACCTTC.

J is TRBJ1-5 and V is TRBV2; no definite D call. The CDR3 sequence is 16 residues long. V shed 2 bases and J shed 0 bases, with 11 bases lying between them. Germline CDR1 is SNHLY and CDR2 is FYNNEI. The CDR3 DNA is TGTGCCAGCAGTGAACCCGGGAGGGATAGCAATCAGCCCCAGCATTTT. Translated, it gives CASSEPGRDSNQPQHF.

DNA for the CDR3: TGTGCCAGCAGCTTAGCGCCATCTACCTTCAACAGGGGGACTGAGCAGTTCTTC. Its translation: CASSLAPSTFNRGTEQFF. The chain uses TRBV7-8 and TRBJ2-1; 8 bases line up with TRBD1. Trimming cost V 0 bases and J 9 bases; bases outside gene matches: 16. The CDR3 spans 18 residues. Germline CDR1 SGHVS, CDR2 FQNEAQ.

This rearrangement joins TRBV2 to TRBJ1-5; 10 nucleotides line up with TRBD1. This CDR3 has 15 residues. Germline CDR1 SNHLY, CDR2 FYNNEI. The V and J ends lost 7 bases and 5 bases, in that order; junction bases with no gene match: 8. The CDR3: CASTETGGPYQPQHF. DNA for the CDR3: TGTGCCAGCACTGAGACAGGGGGCCCCTATCAGCCCCAGCATTTT.